The next 8 T cell receptor beta chains were all read from a single sample in a study of STAT3 mutations in large granular lymphocyte leukemia. The study, taken as a whole, reports: Every T-cell large granular lymphocyte leukemia patient had at least one immunodominant TCR beta clonotype.

The data were produced by immunoSEQ multiplex PCR, yet TCRdb's version contains in-frame clones alone and is incomplete. The repertoire holds 1,500 to 2,000 clones, with approximately 30% as singletons. The antigens for these receptors are not known. Sequenced input: peripheral blood mononuclear cells. The source of these receptors is a male patient aged 45 to 59 with T-cell large granular lymphocyte leukemia. Some clones in this sample may be carry-over from other donors' samples.

The chain combines TRBV25-1 with TRBJ1-4; D is unclear. Germline V gives CDR1 MGHDK, CDR2 SYGVNS. Trimming pared 2 bases from V and 7 bases from J, leaving 14 bases between. The CDR3 spans 15 residues. The CDR3 region is CASSERIRNSEKLFF. For the CDR3, the DNA is TGTGCCAGCAGTGAAAGGATACGTAATAGTGAAAAACTGTTTTTT.

The rearrangement uses TRBV5-1 and TRBJ2-7; no clear D. Germline V CDR1 and CDR2: SGHRS, YFSETQ. V was trimmed by 0 bases and J by 6 bases, leaving 16 bases between them. This CDR3 is built from 15 residues. The DNA for the CDR3 is TGCGCCAGCAGCTTGGAGGGTTTGGCGGCCGGCGAGCAGTACTTC. As protein: CASSLEGLAAGEQYF.

This rearrangement joins TRBV7-9 to TRBJ2-7; 7 nucleotides agree with TRBD1. Germline assignment: CDR1 SEHNR and CDR2 FQNEAQ (reference sequence). CDR3 length equals 14 residues. Trimming removed 3 bases from V and 7 bases from J; junction bases left unmatched: 9. The CDR3 region is CASSLDRYPGEQYF. The CDR3 DNA follows: TGTGCCAGCAGCTTGGACAGGTACCCTGGGGAGCAGTACTTC.

The chain has TRBV4-3 and TRBJ2-7; 9 bases agree with TRBD2. CDR1 and CDR2 from the germline V gene are LGHNA and YSLEER. After removal of 1 base from V and 5 bases from J, the junction contained 9 bases not matched to a gene. This CDR3 comprises 16 residues. The CDR3 nucleotides are TGCGCCAGCAGCCAAGTTGCCCTAGCGGGATTCCACGAGCAGTACTTC. Encoded protein: CASSQVALAGFHEQYF.

This clone appeared a few times. The chain's CDR3 is CASSPQDRINEKLFF. The CDR3 nucleotides are TGTGCCAGTAGTCCGCAGGACAGAATTAATGAAAAACTGTTTTTT. This chain uses TRBV19 with TRBJ1-4; TRBD1 is a possible D gene (6 bases). Germline V CDR1 and CDR2: LNHDA, SQIVND (reference sequence). There are 15 residues in the CDR3. Deletions cut 5 bases from V and 4 bases from J, with 14 bases between.

The V gene is TRBV18, the J gene TRBJ1-1; weak D call: TRBD1 (6 bases). CDR1 KGHSH and CDR2 LQKENI come from the germline V gene. The V and J ends lost 3 bases and 1 base respectively, with 9 bases between them. CDR3 length: 14 amino acids. The CDR3 here is CASSPKTGNTEAFF. As DNA, the CDR3 is TGTGCCAGCTCACCTAAGACAGGGAACACTGAAGCTTTCTTT.

This clone is hyperexpanded by share. The chain joins TRBV29-1 to TRBJ2-7; 8 bases align to TRBD1. The CDR3 loop spans 14 amino acids. Germline CDR1 and CDR2: SQVTM and ANQGSEA. V gave up 5 bases and J gave up 2 bases; unmatched junction bases: 8. This CDR3 reads CSVWGTGITYEQYF. In DNA form, the CDR3 reads TGCAGCGTTTGGGGGACAGGAATCACCTACGAGCAGTACTTC.

This chain connects TRBV27 to TRBJ2-3, with 7 positions matching TRBD2. Looked up from germline, CDR1 is MNHEY and CDR2 is SMNVEV (reference sequence). Losses at the gene ends were 5 bases for V and 2 bases for J; bases not matched to a gene: 4. The CDR3 loop spans 14 amino acids. The chain's CDR3 is CASSVTSYTDTQYF. The CDR3, as DNA: TGTGCCAGCAGTGTGACTAGCTACACAGATACGCAGTATTTT.